Below are 20 T cell receptor beta chains sequenced from a single sample in a study of metastatic and nonmetastatic thyroid tumors. With MiXCR, TCRdb called clones anew from the PCR reads. The sample carries about 5,900 clones, 34% recorded once. Before thyroid surgery, none of the patients had received any treatment. The sequencing input was adjacent normal tissue. These receptors were taken from a male donor with papillary thyroid cancer or a benign thyroid nodule (not recorded which). Some clones in this sample may be carry-over from other donors' samples.

A few counts support this clone. The chain joins TRBV27 to TRBJ2-1; D uncertain. Germline V gives CDR1 MNHEY, CDR2 SMNVEV (reference sequence). Trimming took off 5 bases at V and 5 bases at J, with 13 bases between the two ends. The CDR3 has 14 residues. CDR3: CASSASMIHNEQFF. The DNA for the CDR3 is TGTGCCAGCAGTGCCTCCATGATCCACAATGAGCAGTTCTTC.

The CDR3 bases are TGTGCCAGCAGCGTAGCTGGCGGGGTAGCGGGAGATGAGCAGTTCTTC. Protein: CASSVAGGVAGDEQFF. This sequence joins TRBV9 and TRBJ2-1; 9 bases line up with TRBD2. Germline CDR1 and CDR2: SGDLS and YYNGEE. CDR3 length equals 16 residues. V lost 0 bases, J lost 8 bases, and 9 bases stayed unmatched. Supplemented by reference TRBV9 and TRBJ2-1, the full variable domain reads DSGVTQTPKHLITATGQRVTLRCSPRSGDLSVYWYQQSLDQGLQFLIQYYNGEERAKGNILERFSAQQFPDLHSELNLSSLELGDSALYFCASSVAGGVAGDEQFFGPGTRLTVL.

This rearrangement joins TRBV3-1 to TRBJ2-7; TRBD1 matches 9 bases. V dropped 2 bases and J dropped 2; count of bases not matched to a gene: 13. Germline V gene sequence: CDR1 LGHDT, CDR2 YNNKEL (reference sequence). The CDR3 contains 18 residues. CDR3 protein: CASSQMLLGQGPAYEQYF. The CDR3 DNA sequence: TGTGCCAGCAGCCAAATGCTACTCGGACAGGGGCCAGCCTACGAGCAGTACTTC.

The CDR3 region has the DNA TGTGCCAGCAGCCCGGTACTAGCGGGAGGGGAGACCCAGTACTTC. This codes for CASSPVLAGGETQYF. The rearrangement joins TRBV14 to TRBJ2-5; 13 bases fit TRBD2. V lost 4 bases, J lost 5 bases, and 4 bases stayed unmatched. Germline assignment: CDR1 SGHDN and CDR2 FVKESK. The CDR3 consists of 15 residues.

About this clone itself: One end of the junction fails to match germline, which may point to a read error. The chain links TRBV6-1 to TRBJ2-1; D gene unclear. This CDR3 is 12 amino acids long. Germline CDR1 reads MNHNS; CDR2 reads SASEGT. Here the CDR3 DNA reads TGCTCGTCCTACACCATCTACAATGAGCAGTTCTTC. As protein: CSSYTIYNEQFF.

To note about this clone: A junction boundary mismatches the germline segment, possibly from a read error. The chain recombines TRBV6-2 or TRBV6-3 with TRBJ2-7; 8 nucleotides line up with TRBD2. The CDR3 runs 14 residues. In germline, CDR1 is MNHEY, CDR2 SVGEGT. The CDR3 is CPSTNSGTSDEQYF. Written as DNA, the CDR3 is TGTCCCAGTACAAATAGCGGGACCTCCGACGAGCAGTACTTC.

Sample share makes this clone medium-sized. This chain connects TRBV3-1 to TRBJ1-2; D is undetermined. Germline V gene lookup returns CDR1 LGHDT and CDR2 YNNKEL (reference sequence). V was clipped by 0 bases and J by 3 bases, with 11 bases between them. This CDR3 has 15 residues. The CDR3 protein is CASSQDGGLDYGYTF. DNA of the CDR3: TGTGCCAGCAGCCAAGATGGAGGCCTTGACTATGGCTACACCTTC.

This clone was seen a few times. The rearrangement links TRBV9 to TRBJ2-3; possibly TRBD1 for D (6 bases). Germline V gene sequence: CDR1 SGDLS, CDR2 YYNGEE. V lost 4 bases to trimming and J lost 7 bases, with 10 bases between them. CDR3 length: 12 residues. The DNA for the CDR3 is TGTGCCAGCAGCTCAGGGACATATACGCAGTATTTT. It codes for CASSSGTYTQYF.

In its sample, this clone was seen a few times. Here the CDR3 reads CASSYSFPRGEQYF. The CDR3 DNA is TGTGCCAGCAGTTACTCGTTCCCTCGGGGGGAGCAGTACTTC. J is TRBJ2-7 and V is TRBV6-5; perhaps TRBD2 as D (6 bases). V lost 0 bases, J lost 7 bases, and 13 bases lay in between. CDR1 is MNHEY, CDR2 SVGAGI, per germline. This CDR3 is 14 amino acids long.

This clone turned up a few times. This chain joins TRBV6-1 and TRBJ1-5, with D perhaps matching TRBD1 (6 bases). Between the trimmed V and J ends, which lost 9 bases and 4 bases, there was a span of 13 bases. Germline lookup yields CDR1 MNHNS and CDR2 SASEGT. The CDR3 extends over 13 amino acids. CDR3 protein: CASAGDWNQPQHF. CDR3 nucleotides: TGTGCCAGTGCAGGGGACTGGAATCAGCCCCAGCATTTT.

The chain couples TRBV11-2 to TRBJ1-2; 9 nucleotides agree with TRBD1. The ends lost 2 bases at V and 6 bases at J; junction bases unmatched: 13. The CDR3 sequence is 17 residues long. Germline values: CDR1 SGHAT, CDR2 FQNNGV. CDR3 DNA: TGTGCCAGCAGCTTAAGTACGGGACAGGGCGGATTTGATGGCTACACCTTC. It codes for CASSLSTGQGGFDGYTF.

This sequence joins TRBV18 and TRBJ2-2, with D unresolved. V gave up 2 bases and J gave up 9 bases, with 10 bases separating them. The CDR3 runs to 13 residues. Germline V lookup: CDR1 KGHSH, CDR2 LQKENI. Here the CDR3 reads CASSPSGRRELFF. CDR3 in DNA: TGTGCCAGCTCACCATCTGGCCGCCGGGAGCTGTTTTTT.

This clone was observed a few times. This chain connects TRBV12-3 or TRBV12-4 to TRBJ2-1; 13 bases map to TRBD2. V lost 4 bases and J lost 3; bases outside the gene matches: 3. The CDR3 totals 16 residues. The CDR3 loop reads CASSSGTSGNYNEQFF. The CDR3 DNA reads TGTGCCAGCAGTTCCGGGACTAGCGGGAACTACAATGAGCAGTTCTTC.

This clone showed up just a few times. The rearrangement links TRBV15 to TRBJ2-1, with D uncertain. Deletions cut 3 bases from V and 3 bases from J, with 9 bases between. The CDR3 runs 14 residues. Germline V gives CDR1 LNHNV, CDR2 YYDKDF (reference sequence). As DNA, the CDR3 is TGTGCCACCAGCAGGGACCCCAGCTACAATGAGCAGTTCTTC. Protein sequence: CATSRDPSYNEQFF.

This chain connects TRBV5-5 to TRBJ1-4; no firm D call. The CDR3 contains 14 residues. The germline gives CDR1 SGHKS, CDR2 YYEKEE (reference sequence). The V end was cut by 4 bases, the J end by 4 bases, with 11 bases between. The DNA for the CDR3 is TGTGCCAGCAGCCTTGAAGGGATTAATGAAAAACTGTTTTTT. Amino acid sequence: CASSLEGINEKLFF.

Comment on this clone: Its ends do not fully match the called genes, so a read error is possible. The chain is built from TRBV7-6 and TRBJ2-5, with a weak D call TRBD1 (5 bases). Germline CDR1 SGHVS, CDR2 FNYEAQ. The CDR3 is 13 amino acids. This CDR3 reads CARSFDSGETQYF. In nucleotides, the CDR3 is TGTGCCAGAAGCTTCGACAGTGGAGAGACCCAGTACTTC.

Concerning this clone: One end of the junction varies from germline; a read error may be responsible. The rearrangement joins TRBV20-1 to TRBJ2-5; TRBD2 agrees at 12 bases. The CDR3 is 15 amino acids. The germline gives CDR1 DFQATT, CDR2 SNEGSKA (reference sequence). DNA of the CDR3: TGCAGTGATAGGACTAGCGGGGATCTTCAAGAGACACAGTACTTC. It specifies CSDRTSGDLQETQYF.

This clone qualifies as large. This sequence joins TRBV2 and TRBJ2-1, with TRBD2 matching 12 bases. V trimming: 3 bases; J trimming: 7 bases; junction bases outside the gene matches: 4. CDR3 length: 15 amino acids. Germline CDR1 is SNHLY and CDR2 is FYNNEI. The CDR3 sequence is CASSESSGRANEQFF. Here the CDR3 DNA reads TGTGCCAGCAGTGAGTCTAGCGGGAGGGCGAATGAGCAGTTCTTC.

There are a few counts of this clone. The chain recombines TRBV6-1 with TRBJ2-7, with D possibly being TRBD1 (6 bases). Trimming removed 7 bases from V and 1 base from J, with 14 bases in between. The CDR3 loop spans 14 amino acids. Germline loops: CDR1 MNHNS, CDR2 SASEGT. Written as DNA, the CDR3 is TGTGCCAGCAAATCCCGACAGGATTCCTACGAGCAGTACTTC. Translating gives CASKSRQDSYEQYF.

V gene TRBV30 combines with J gene TRBJ1-1, with TRBD1 matching over 8 bases. Germline V gives CDR1 GTSNPN, CDR2 SVGIG (reference sequence). The J segment lost 1 base and the V segment lost 3 bases, leaving 4 bases of the junction unmatched. This CDR3 comprises 14 residues. The CDR3 nucleotides read TGTGCCTGGAGGAGGACAGGGAGGAACACTGAAGCTTTCTTT. Its translation is CAWRRTGRNTEAFF.